Detailed here is one TCR beta chain. This sample was taken from a study of CD8+ T cells in alopecia areata. From germline, CDR1 is LNHDA and CDR2 SQIVND (reference sequence). The CDR3 has 15 amino acids. The V gene lost 7 bases and the J gene lost 4 bases, with 19 bases spanning the gap. RNA, once extracted, was reverse transcribed into cDNA for use as the sequencing template. The repertoire was sequenced with immunoSEQ multiplex PCR; TCRdb's copy has only in-frame clones and lacks some. The table records more than 95,000 clones, roughly two fifths of them present only once. This clonotype originated in a human donor with alopecia areata. The genes are TRBV19 and TRBJ1-2; D possibly corresponds to TRBD1 (6 bases). The sample consisted of CD4+ T cells sorted from blood. CDR3 in amino acids: CASTPGGGDFYGYTF. CDR3 coding DNA: TGTGCCAGTACCCCAGGAGGGGGAGATTTCTATGGCTACACCTTC.